These T cell receptor beta chains were read from a single sample in a study of blood T cell repertoires in COVID-19. Generated by immunoSEQ multiplex PCR, the TCRdb table keeps only in-frame clones and is missing some. The sample includes about 380,000 clones, 85% of them seen just once. Sequencing input: peripheral blood. These receptors were taken from a woman in her late teens or twenties with acute or convalescent COVID-19. Each CDR3 is given with its conserved first and last residue. The order of the fields is CDR3 protein, CDR3 DNA, D gene, J gene, clone size, V gene. D genes are given only for firm matches. Clone size is given for some rows only: seen once, a few or many times, or a class if the clone is expanded.

CASSPRGGDIQYF TGCGCCAGCAGCCCGAGGGGGGGAGACATTCAGTACTTC - TRBJ2-4 - TRBV5-1
CASSEATGVVNTIYF TGTGCCAGCAGTGAAGCGACAGGGGTAGTAAACACCATATATTTT TRBD1 TRBJ1-3 few TRBV6-1
CASRVGGSPLHF TGTGCCAGCAGGGTGGGAGGTTCACCCCTCCACTTT - TRBJ1-6 - TRBV27
CASRPQTGALVTNEKLFF TGTGCCAGTAGACCCCAGACAGGGGCATTGGTCACAAATGAAAAACTGTTTTTT TRBD1 TRBJ1-4 few TRBV19
CASSLMGSGGLYNEQFF TGTGCCAGCAGCTTGATGGGTAGCGGGGGCCTTTACAATGAGCAGTTCTTC TRBD2 TRBJ2-1 - TRBV11-2
CATSDPWRTGGNEQYF TGTGCCACCAGTGACCCGTGGAGGACAGGGGGAAACGAGCAGTACTTC TRBD1 TRBJ2-7 - TRBV24-1
CASSPFTSGGYNEQFF TGTGCCAGCTCACCCTTTACTAGCGGGGGGTACAATGAGCAGTTCTTC TRBD2 TRBJ2-1 - TRBV18
CASSPGAGLNTEAFF TGTGCCAGCAGCCCTGGGGCAGGGTTGAACACTGAAGCTTTCTTT - TRBJ1-1 - TRBV7-3
CASSRGGIREETQYF TGTGCCAGCAGCCGGGGGGGAATACGGGAAGAGACCCAGTACTTC TRBD2 TRBJ2-5 - TRBV5-8
CASSLRIWDRVYNEQFF TGTGCCAGCAGCCTAAGGATTTGGGACAGGGTTTACAATGAGCAGTTCTTC TRBD1 TRBJ2-1 - TRBV3-1/TRBV3-2
CARSLGHRVECRDSGNTIYF TGTGCCAGAAGCTTAGGTCACAGGGTAGAATGCCGTGACTCTGGAAACACCATATATTTT - TRBJ1-3 - TRBV7-5
CASSWDTNTEAFF TGTGCCAGTAGTTGGGACACGAACACTGAAGCTTTCTTT - TRBJ1-1 - TRBV19
CASSLQGAEAFF TGTGCCAGCAGCCTACAGGGGGCTGAAGCTTTCTTT TRBD1 TRBJ1-1 once TRBV6-5
CATSPLAGSSYNEQFF TGTGCCACCTCTCCGCTAGCGGGATCCTCCTACAATGAGCAGTTCTTC TRBD2 TRBJ2-1 - TRBV11-2
CASTPRGGYGYTF TGTGCCAGCACCCCCCGGGGGGGGTATGGCTACACCTTC - TRBJ1-2 - TRBV27
CASSNDSYREKLFF TGTGCCAGCAGCAACGACAGCTATAGGGAAAAACTGTTTTTT - TRBJ1-4 - TRBV21-1
CATSFTSSGNTIYF TGTGCCACCAGCTTCACTAGCTCTGGAAACACCATATATTTT - TRBJ1-3 - TRBV5-5
CASSEGHNYGYTF TGTGCCAGCAGTGAAGGGCATAACTATGGCTACACCTTC - TRBJ1-2 - TRBV6-1
CATSPGGSGRQTDTQYF TGTGCCACCAGTCCAGGGGGTAGCGGGAGGCAAACAGATACGCAGTATTTT TRBD2 TRBJ2-3 - TRBV24-1
CASSRPQGPEAFF TGCGCCAGCAGCCGCCCACAGGGCCCTGAAGCTTTCTTT - TRBJ1-1 - TRBV5-1
CAWTLREGQGRVGYTF TGTGCCTGGACTTTAAGAGAGGGACAGGGACGAGTCGGCTACACCTTC TRBD1 TRBJ1-2 - TRBV30
CASSESSGGGTDTQYF TGTGCCAGCAGTGAATCGTCGGGGGGAGGCACAGATACGCAGTATTTT TRBD2 TRBJ2-3 - TRBV6-1
CASSRQGISPLHF TGTGCCAGCAGCCGACAGGGAATTTCACCCCTCCACTTT TRBD1 TRBJ1-6 - TRBV6-5
CASSFWGGRSDEQYF TGTGCCAGCAGCTTTTGGGGGGGTCGAAGTGACGAGCAGTACTTC TRBD2 TRBJ2-7 - TRBV5-4
CAWSVQLEGGYTF TGTGCCTGGAGTGTACAATTGGAGGGGGGCTACACCTTC - TRBJ1-2 - TRBV30
CASSQGRLLGRENYGYTF TGTGCCAGCAGCCAAGGAAGGTTACTAGGACGGGAAAACTATGGCTACACCTTC - TRBJ1-2 - TRBV3-1/TRBV3-2
CASSLPGRGANTGELFF TGTGCCAGCAGCCTGCCTGGGAGGGGGGCGAACACCGGGGAGCTGTTTTTT - TRBJ2-2 - TRBV7-3
CASSERVGTQETQYF TGTGCCAGCAGCGAGCGGGTTGGAACTCAAGAGACCCAGTACTTC - TRBJ2-5 - TRBV2
CASSPLEFYGYTF TGTGCCAGCAGTCCTCTAGAGTTCTATGGCTACACCTTC - TRBJ1-2 - TRBV6-6
CATQGGISPLHF TGTGCCACCCAGGGGGGAATTTCACCCCTCCACTTT TRBD1 TRBJ1-6 - TRBV24-1
CASSFPPGPLHF TGTGCCAGCAGCTTCCCCCCGGGACCCCTCCACTTT - TRBJ1-6 once TRBV7-9
CASSPWAQGGANEKLFF TGCGCCAGCAGCCCCTGGGCACAGGGCGGCGCTAATGAAAAACTGTTTTTT - TRBJ1-4 - TRBV4-1